The 29 T cell receptor beta chains reported below all come from one sample, sequenced in a study of cytomegalovirus exposure and HLA in healthy donors. 60 Vbeta and 13 Jbeta primers were used in PCR. Profiled with immunoSEQ multiplex PCR; TCRdb holds only in-frame clones, not every one. The sample has approximately 150,000 clones, around four fifths seen once. Material for sequencing was PBMCs. These receptors were collected from a man between 18 and 29 years old in good health and CMV-seropositive.

Here the CDR3 reads CASSLEREYEQYF. The CDR3 DNA follows: TGCGCCAGCAGCTTAGAGCGGGAGTACGAGCAGTACTTC. The rearrangement links TRBV5-1 to TRBJ2-7, with TRBD2 matching 8 bases. From germline, CDR1 is SGHRS and CDR2 YFSETQ. The ends lost 2 bases at V and 4 bases at J; junction bases unmatched: 2. The CDR3 contains 13 residues.

The chain recombines TRBV11-1 with TRBJ1-2; 11 nucleotides match TRBD1. CDR3 length equals 14 residues. J gave up 7 bases and V 2 bases, and 3 bases lay outside the gene matches. The germline gives CDR1 SGHAT, CDR2 FQDESV (reference sequence). The CDR3 DNA reads as TGTGCCAGCAGCTTATCCGGACAGGGGGCTGGCTACACCTTC. It specifies CASSLSGQGAGYTF. The full variable domain, completed using reference TRBV11-1 and TRBJ1-2, is EAEVAQSPRYKITEKSQAVAFWCDPISGHATLYWYRQILGQGPELLVQFQDESVVDDSQLPKDRFSAERLKGVDSTLKIQPAELGDSAMYLCASSLSGQGAGYTFGSGTRLTVV.

The J gene is TRBJ1-4, the V gene TRBV28; 10 bases agree with TRBD1. Germline CDR1 reads MDHEN; CDR2 reads SYDVKM. CDR3 size: 14 residues. V dropped 2 bases and J dropped 11; count of bases not matched to a gene: 5. The CDR3 region has the DNA TGTGCCAGCAGTTTAGACAGGGGGCTTGGGAAACTGTTTTTT. It specifies CASSLDRGLGKLFF.

This chain connects TRBV2 to TRBJ1-4; perhaps TRBD1 as D (6 bases). Germline CDR1 is SNHLY and CDR2 is FYNNEI. The CDR3 has 17 residues. V lost 3 bases and J 1 base, leaving 15 bases between the germline ends. CDR3 DNA sequence: TGTGCCAGCAGTGACCCAACAGGGAAGGGAACTAATGAAAAACTGTTTTTT. This translates into CASSDPTGKGTNEKLFF.

V gene TRBV5-1 combines with J gene TRBJ2-1; D is perhaps TRBD2 (5 bases). Trimming took 2 bases from V and 2 from J, leaving 11 bases between them. The CDR3 is 15 amino acids. Looked up from germline, CDR1 is SGHRS and CDR2 is YFSETQ. CDR3 sequence: CASSFSGETYNEQFF. CDR3 in DNA: TGCGCCAGCAGCTTTAGTGGGGAGACCTACAATGAGCAGTTCTTC.

The V gene is TRBV4-1, the J gene TRBJ2-5; D not certain. The last part of the DNA fits TRBJ2-7 better; the J call may be wrong. The CDR3 covers 15 residues. The germline V gene has CDR1 MGHRA and CDR2 YSYEKL. CDR3 loop: CASSQDLHFSYEQYF. CDR3 sequence (DNA): TGCGCCAGCAGCCAAGATCTGCACTTTTCCTACGAGCAGTACTTC.

This chain uses TRBV30 with TRBJ1-1; D might be TRBD1 (5 bases). Germline V lookup: CDR1 GTSNPN, CDR2 SVGIG (reference sequence). The CDR3 has 12 amino acids. V lost 5 bases to trimming and J lost 6 bases, with 13 bases between them. Here the CDR3 reads CAWGARPAEAFF. CDR3 DNA sequence: TGTGCCTGGGGGGCGCGGCCCGCTGAAGCTTTCTTT.

The rearrangement uses TRBV18 and TRBJ2-1; D perhaps matches TRBD2 (5 bases). Deletions cut 3 bases from V and 1 base from J, with 10 bases between. Germline V lookup: CDR1 KGHSH, CDR2 LQKENI. This CDR3 region has 15 residues. The CDR3 reads CASSPGRGSYNEQFF. CDR3 coding DNA: TGTGCCAGCTCACCCGGACGCGGGTCCTACAATGAGCAGTTCTTC.

The chain links TRBV4-2 to TRBJ2-3; TRBD2 is a possible D gene (6 bases). Trimming left V 4 bases short and J 5 bases short, with 16 bases between. CDR1 is LGHNA and CDR2 is YNFKEQ in the germline V gene. This CDR3 is built from 15 residues. This chain's CDR3 is CASSPTSGGIDTQYF. The CDR3, as DNA: TGTGCCAGCAGCCCGACTAGTGGGGGGATAGATACGCAGTATTTT.

In its sample, this clone was seen a few times. V usage is TRBV25-1 and J usage is TRBJ2-1; the D is unclear. The CDR3 totals 15 residues. V was shortened by 8 bases and J by 3 bases, with 17 bases between the two germline ends. Per germline, CDR1 MGHDK and CDR2 SYGVNS. The CDR3 loop reads CASYTLEENYNEQFF. Here the CDR3 DNA reads TGTGCCAGCTATACTCTAGAGGAAAACTACAATGAGCAGTTCTTC. Full variable domain (rest looked up from reference TRBV25-1 and TRBJ2-1): EADIYQTPRYLVIGTGKKITLECSQTMGHDKMYWYQQDPGMELHLIHYSYGVNSTEKGDLSSESTVSRIRTEHFPLTLESARPSHTSQYLCASYTLEENYNEQFFGPGTRLTVL.

V usage is TRBV5-1 and J usage is TRBJ2-3; D might be TRBD2 (7 bases). V was shortened by 5 bases and J by 5 bases, with 21 bases between the two germline ends. Germline V CDR1 and CDR2: SGHRS, YFSETQ. This CDR3 is 16 amino acids long. This CDR3 is CASSRASGGAGDTQYF. The CDR3 DNA is TGCGCCAGCAGTAGGGCCAGTGGGGGGGCCGGAGATACGCAGTATTTT.

The chain employs TRBV19 and TRBJ1-2; 10 bases line up with TRBD1. Looked up from germline, CDR1 is LNHDA and CDR2 is SQIVND (reference sequence). Trimming removed 5 bases from V and 4 bases from J; junction bases left unmatched: 1. This CDR3 region has 13 residues. CDR3 sequence (DNA): TGTGCCAGTAGTGACAGGGGGCCCTATGGCTACACCTTC. This encodes CASSDRGPYGYTF.

In this sample, this clone turned up a few times. V usage is TRBV27 and J usage is TRBJ2-2; 8 bases are a match to TRBD2. V was clipped by 1 base and J by 6 bases; unmatched bases: 4. CDR3 length equals 15 residues. Germline V CDR1 and CDR2: MNHEY, SMNVEV (reference sequence). CDR3 nucleotides: TGTGCCAGCAGTTTATATAGCGGGGTAGCCGGGGAGCTGTTTTTT. Encoded protein: CASSLYSGVAGELFF.

The chain joins TRBV25-1 to TRBJ1-4; TRBD1 might be the D (5 bases). The CDR3 has 13 amino acids. V was cut by 4 bases and J by 5 bases, with 8 bases left in between. Germline V CDR1 and CDR2: MGHDK, SYGVNS. In nucleotides, the CDR3 is TGTGCCAGCAGTGGGCAGGGCAATGAAAAACTGTTTTTT. Amino acids: CASSGQGNEKLFF.

The V and J genes are TRBV7-6 and TRBJ2-7; TRBD1 is a possible D gene (6 bases). V was shortened by 5 bases and J by 3 bases, with 20 bases between the two germline ends. The CDR3 runs 16 residues. CDR1 and CDR2 (germline): SGHVS, FNYEAQ. Here the CDR3 reads CASSVKGGYEDYEQYF. The CDR3 coding sequence is TGTGCCAGCAGCGTCAAAGGGGGATATGAGGACTACGAGCAGTACTTC.

This sequence joins TRBV28 and TRBJ2-7; D possibly corresponds to TRBD1 (6 bases). Germline lookup yields CDR1 MDHEN and CDR2 SYDVKM. V dropped 4 bases and J dropped 3 bases, with 16 bases sitting between them. The CDR3 has 15 residues. In nucleotides, the CDR3 is TGTGCCAGCAGTTCCCCAGGGGAACTAGTCTACGAGCAGTACTTC. Amino acids: CASSSPGELVYEQYF. The full variable domain, rest sourced from reference TRBV28 and TRBJ2-7, is DVKVTQSSRYLVKRTGEKVFLECVQDMDHENMFWYRQDPGLGLRLIYFSYDVKMKEKGDIPEGYSVSREKKERFSLILESASTNQTSMYLCASSSPGELVYEQYFGPGTRLTVT.

The V gene is TRBV6-5, the J gene TRBJ2-7; 8 bases fit TRBD1. The ends lost 5 bases at V and 2 bases at J; junction bases unmatched: 8. Per the germline V gene, CDR1 is MNHEY and CDR2 is SVGAGI. CDR3 size: 15 residues. The CDR3 region is CASSTTGGPTYEQYF. CDR3 nucleotide sequence: TGTGCCAGCAGTACCACAGGGGGACCTACCTACGAGCAGTACTTC.

The V gene is TRBV29-1, the J gene TRBJ2-7, with 8 bases lining up with TRBD1. The CDR3 length is 19 residues. CDR1 SQVTM and CDR2 ANQGSEA come from the germline V gene. V was clipped by 4 bases and J by 3 bases; unmatched bases: 23. The CDR3 DNA reads TGCAGCGTTGTAATGCCGGGACAGGCAACTCTCTCAAGAAACTACGAGCAGTACTTC. Protein sequence: CSVVMPGQATLSRNYEQYF.

V usage is TRBV30 and J usage is TRBJ1-4; a possible D gene is TRBD1 (5 bases). CDR3 size: 17 residues. Germline V lookup: CDR1 GTSNPN, CDR2 SVGIG (reference sequence). Trimming cost V 0 bases and J 1 base, with 15 bases left between them. This CDR3 is CAWSVRGGEETNEKLFF. In nucleotides, the CDR3 is TGTGCCTGGAGTGTACGGGGAGGGGAGGAAACTAATGAAAAACTGTTTTTT.

The chain combines TRBV30 with TRBJ1-2, with TRBD1 as a possible D gene (5 bases). This CDR3 spans 13 amino acids. Germline-derived CDR1 and CDR2 are GTSNPN and SVGIG (reference sequence). Trimming removed 5 bases from V and 5 bases from J, with 15 bases in between. This chain's CDR3 is CAWALDRRYGYTF. The CDR3 DNA reads as TGTGCCTGGGCGTTAGACAGACGGTATGGCTACACCTTC.

This clone was picked up one time. Other DNA sequences within the sample encode an identical CDR3. The chain joins TRBV9 to TRBJ1-2, with a possible D match to TRBD1 (5 bases). Trimming shortened V by 0 bases and J by 5 bases, and 23 bases separated the two germline ends. CDR3 length: 18 residues. Germline V gives CDR1 SGDLS, CDR2 YYNGEE. The CDR3, as DNA: TGTGCCAGCAGCGTAGAACACCCGACTTCGCGGTCAGGGTATGGCTACACCTTC. Encoded protein: CASSVEHPTSRSGYGYTF.

The CDR3, as DNA: TGTGCCACCAGCAGGGAACCGGGACAGGGGTCACCCTCTGGGGCCAACGTCCTGACTTTC. The encoded protein is CATSREPGQGSPSGANVLTF. The J gene is TRBJ2-6, the V gene TRBV15; 10 bases agree with TRBD1. The CDR3 runs to 20 residues. With 3 bases clipped from V and 0 bases from J, the junction kept 11 bases outside the gene matches. CDR1 LNHNV and CDR2 YYDKDF come from the germline V gene (reference sequence). Drawing the rest from reference TRBV15 and TRBJ2-6, the complete variable domain is DAMVIQNPRYQVTQFGKPVTLSCSQTLNHNVMYWYQQKSSQAPKLLFHYYDKDFNNEADTPDNFQSRRPNTSFCFLDIRSPGLGDTAMYLCATSREPGQGSPSGANVLTFGAGSRLTVL.

The genes are TRBV6-5 and TRBJ2-6; D is unresolved. The V gene lost 7 bases and the J gene lost 0 bases, with 10 bases spanning the gap. Germline V gene sequence: CDR1 MNHEY, CDR2 SVGAGI. The CDR3 covers 15 residues. The CDR3: CASTSPSSGANVLTF. CDR3 in DNA: TGTGCCAGCACGTCCCCGAGCTCTGGGGCCAACGTCCTGACTTTC.

The V gene is TRBV28, the J gene TRBJ2-1, with 7 bases matching TRBD2. Germline V gene sequence: CDR1 MDHEN, CDR2 SYDVKM. This CDR3 comprises 16 residues. V shed 4 bases, J shed 0 bases, and the junction held 6 bases outside the gene matches. CDR3 amino acids: CASSWGGGDSYNEQFF. The CDR3 bases are TGTGCCAGCAGTTGGGGTGGGGGGGACTCCTACAATGAGCAGTTCTTC.

This clone was picked up one time. The J gene is TRBJ2-7, the V gene TRBV28; 7 bases align to TRBD2. This CDR3 has 14 amino acids. V lost 3 bases and J lost 2; bases outside the gene matches: 4. CDR1 and CDR2 from the germline V gene are MDHEN and SYDVKM. The CDR3 loop is CASSLGGSTYEQYF. In nucleotides, the CDR3 is TGTGCCAGCAGTTTGGGGGGGTCAACCTACGAGCAGTACTTC. Full variable domain (rest looked up from reference TRBV28 and TRBJ2-7): DVKVTQSSRYLVKRTGEKVFLECVQDMDHENMFWYRQDPGLGLRLIYFSYDVKMKEKGDIPEGYSVSREKKERFSLILESASTNQTSMYLCASSLGGSTYEQYFGPGTRLTVT.

The DNA for the CDR3 is TGTGCCAGCAGCGTATCTTTGAACACTGAAGCTTTCTTT. This codes for CASSVSLNTEAFF. J is TRBJ1-1 and V is TRBV9; D is uncertain. Deletions cut 1 base from V and 0 bases from J, with 4 bases between. The germline V gene has CDR1 SGDLS and CDR2 YYNGEE. The length of the CDR3 is 13 residues.

The chain has TRBV19 and TRBJ2-3; 9 positions match TRBD1. CDR3 length: 15 residues. J lost 3 bases, V lost 8 bases, and 9 bases had no gene match. Per germline, CDR1 LNHDA and CDR2 SQIVND (reference sequence). CDR3 in amino acids: CASSPPGQGTDTQYF. CDR3 coding DNA: TGTGCCAGTTCACCTCCGGGACAGGGAACAGATACGCAGTATTTT.

This clone was seen only once. This chain uses TRBV29-1 with TRBJ2-7; 11 bases fit TRBD2. J was trimmed by 4 bases and V by 6 bases; bases with no gene match: 5. Germline CDR1 is SQVTM and CDR2 is ANQGSEA. The CDR3 sequence is 13 residues long. The chain's CDR3 is CSVLGTSGYEQYF. The CDR3 DNA is TGCAGCGTCTTAGGGACTAGCGGTTACGAGCAGTACTTC.

This clone occurred once. The V gene is TRBV4-1, the J gene TRBJ1-5; TRBD1 might be the D (6 bases). V was clipped by 8 bases and J by 3 bases, with 17 bases between them. Germline V gives CDR1 MGHRA, CDR2 YSYEKL. The CDR3 is 15 residues long. CDR3 sequence (DNA): TGCGCCAGCCGACAGGACAGTGGGGACAATCAGCCCCAGCATTTT. Translation gives CASRQDSGDNQPQHF.